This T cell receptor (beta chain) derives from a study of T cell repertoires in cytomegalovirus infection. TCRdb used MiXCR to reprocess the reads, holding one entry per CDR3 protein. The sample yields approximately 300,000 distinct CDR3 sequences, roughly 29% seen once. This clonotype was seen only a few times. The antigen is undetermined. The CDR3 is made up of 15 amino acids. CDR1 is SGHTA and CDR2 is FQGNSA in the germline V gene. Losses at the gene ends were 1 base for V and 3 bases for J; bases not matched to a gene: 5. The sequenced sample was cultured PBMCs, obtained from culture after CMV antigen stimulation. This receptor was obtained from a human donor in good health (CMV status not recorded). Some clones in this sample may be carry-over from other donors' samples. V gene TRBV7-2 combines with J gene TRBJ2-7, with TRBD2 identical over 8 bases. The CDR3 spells CASSLVAGRVYEQYF. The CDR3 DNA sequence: TGTGCCAGCAGCTTAGTAGCGGGAAGAGTCTACGAGCAGTACTTC.